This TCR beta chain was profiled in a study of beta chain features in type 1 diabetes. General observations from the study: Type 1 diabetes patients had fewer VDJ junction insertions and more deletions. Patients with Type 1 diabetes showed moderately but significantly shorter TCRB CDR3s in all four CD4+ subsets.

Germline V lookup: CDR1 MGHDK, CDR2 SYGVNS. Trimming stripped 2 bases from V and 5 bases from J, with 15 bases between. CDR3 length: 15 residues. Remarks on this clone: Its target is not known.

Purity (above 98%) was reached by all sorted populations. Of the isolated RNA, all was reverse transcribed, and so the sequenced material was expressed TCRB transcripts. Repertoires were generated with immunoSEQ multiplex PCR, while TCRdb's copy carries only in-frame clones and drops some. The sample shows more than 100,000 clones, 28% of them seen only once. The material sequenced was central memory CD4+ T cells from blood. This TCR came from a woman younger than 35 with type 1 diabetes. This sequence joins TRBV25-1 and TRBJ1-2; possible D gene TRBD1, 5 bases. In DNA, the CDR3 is TGTGCCAGCAGTGAAGGAAGGATCGGGGGGTATGGCTACACCTTC. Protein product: CASSEGRIGGYGYTF.